This paragraph covers one TCR beta chain sequence. Its matching antigen is unknown. The record originates from a study of regulatory T cells in long-lasting Graves disease. Trimming cost V 2 bases and J 12 bases, with 10 bases left between them. The CDR3 runs to 12 residues. From germline, CDR1 is MGHDK and CDR2 SYGVNS. Assembly of TCR beta libraries relied on iRepertoire HTBI primers together with Arm-PCR of CDR3 regions. TCRdb reprocessed the multiplex PCR reads with MiXCR, giving one entry per CDR3 protein. The data show around 300,000 distinct CDR3 sequences, around a fifth seen once. Study-level points and caveats: Persistent Graves' cases showed lower TCR diversity than newly diagnosed cases. Thyroid tissue went unstudied; only peripheral blood was examined.

Time point indicated: persistent/refractory GD, antithyroid drugs over 5 years with positive TRAb. From RNA extracted from PBMCs, the TCR library was made. American Thyroid Association guidelines defined Graves' disease diagnosis. This sequence joins TRBV25-1 and TRBJ1-4, with D unresolved. The material was peripheral blood mononuclear cells (PBMCs), obtained when the disease was refractory, from a patient treated with antithyroid drugs. The clonotype was recovered from a female donor with Graves disease. The CDR3 reads CASSEGPQELFF. CDR3 bases: TGTGCCAGCAGTGAAGGACCCCAGGAACTGTTTTTT.